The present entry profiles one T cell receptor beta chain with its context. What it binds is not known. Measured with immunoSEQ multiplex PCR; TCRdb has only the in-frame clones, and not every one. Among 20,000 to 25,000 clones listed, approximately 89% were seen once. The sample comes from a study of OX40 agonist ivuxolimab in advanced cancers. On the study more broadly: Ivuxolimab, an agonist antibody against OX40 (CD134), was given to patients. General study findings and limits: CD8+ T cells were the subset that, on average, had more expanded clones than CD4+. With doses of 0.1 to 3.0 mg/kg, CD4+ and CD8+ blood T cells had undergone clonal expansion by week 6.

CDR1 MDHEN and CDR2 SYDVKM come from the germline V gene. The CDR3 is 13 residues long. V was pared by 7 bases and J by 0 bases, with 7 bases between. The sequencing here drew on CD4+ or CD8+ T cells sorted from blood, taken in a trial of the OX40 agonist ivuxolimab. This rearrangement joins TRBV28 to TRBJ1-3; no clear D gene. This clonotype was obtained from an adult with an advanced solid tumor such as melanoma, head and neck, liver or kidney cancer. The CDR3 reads CASTRPSGNTIYF. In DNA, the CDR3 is TGTGCCAGCACACGTCCCTCTGGAAACACCATATATTTT.